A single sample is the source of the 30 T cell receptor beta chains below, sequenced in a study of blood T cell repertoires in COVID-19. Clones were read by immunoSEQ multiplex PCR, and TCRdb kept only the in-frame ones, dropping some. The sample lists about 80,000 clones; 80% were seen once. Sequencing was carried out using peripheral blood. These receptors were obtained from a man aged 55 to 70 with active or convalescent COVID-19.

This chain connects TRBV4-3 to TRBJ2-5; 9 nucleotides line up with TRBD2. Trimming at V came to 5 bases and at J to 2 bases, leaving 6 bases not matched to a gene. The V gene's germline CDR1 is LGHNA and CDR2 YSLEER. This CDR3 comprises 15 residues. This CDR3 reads CASSARLAAQETQYF. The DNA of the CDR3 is TGCGCCAGCAGCGCCCGACTAGCGGCTCAAGAGACCCAGTACTTC.

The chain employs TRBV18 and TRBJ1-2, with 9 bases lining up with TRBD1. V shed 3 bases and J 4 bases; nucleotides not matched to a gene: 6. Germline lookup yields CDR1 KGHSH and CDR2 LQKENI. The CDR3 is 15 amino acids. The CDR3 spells CASSPGQGNLYGYTF. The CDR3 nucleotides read TGTGCCAGCTCACCCGGACAGGGGAATCTCTATGGCTACACCTTC.

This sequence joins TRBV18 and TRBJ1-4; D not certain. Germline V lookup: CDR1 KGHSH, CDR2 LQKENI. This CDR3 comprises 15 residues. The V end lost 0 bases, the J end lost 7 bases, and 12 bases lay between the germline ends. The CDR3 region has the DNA TGTGCCAGCTCACCACCGTCTCAGGATTCTGAAAAACTGTTTTTT. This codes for CASSPPSQDSEKLFF.

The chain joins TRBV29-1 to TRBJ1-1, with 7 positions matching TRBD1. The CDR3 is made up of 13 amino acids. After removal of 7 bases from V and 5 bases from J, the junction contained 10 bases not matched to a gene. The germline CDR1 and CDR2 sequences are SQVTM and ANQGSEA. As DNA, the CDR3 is TGCAGCGCTATGACCCCAGGGGGAACTGAAGCTTTCTTT. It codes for CSAMTPGGTEAFF.

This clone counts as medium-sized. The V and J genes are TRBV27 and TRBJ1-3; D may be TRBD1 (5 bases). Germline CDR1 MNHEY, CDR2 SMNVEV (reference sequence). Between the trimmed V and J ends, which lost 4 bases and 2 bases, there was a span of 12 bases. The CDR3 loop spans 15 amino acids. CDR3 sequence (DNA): TGTGCCAGCAGTTCCTCAGGGTATACTGGAAACACCATATATTTT. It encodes CASSSSGYTGNTIYF.

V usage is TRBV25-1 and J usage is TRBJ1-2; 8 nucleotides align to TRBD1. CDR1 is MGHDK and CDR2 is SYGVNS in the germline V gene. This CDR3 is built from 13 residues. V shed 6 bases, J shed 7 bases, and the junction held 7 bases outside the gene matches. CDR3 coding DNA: TGTGCCAGCAGCAAAACAGGGGGGCTTGGCTACACCTTC. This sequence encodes CASSKTGGLGYTF.

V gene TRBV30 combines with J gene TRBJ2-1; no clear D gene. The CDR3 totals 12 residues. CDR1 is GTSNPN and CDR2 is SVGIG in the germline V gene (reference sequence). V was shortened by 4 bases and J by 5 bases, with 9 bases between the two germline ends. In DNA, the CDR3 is TGTGCCTGGACCAAGAGGCACAATGAGCAGTTCTTC. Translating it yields CAWTKRHNEQFF. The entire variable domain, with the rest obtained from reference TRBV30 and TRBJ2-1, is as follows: SQTIHQWPATLVQPVGSPLSLECTVEGTSNPNLYWYRQAAGRGLQLLFYSVGIGQISSEVPQNLSASRPQDRQFILSSKKLLLSDSGFYLCAWTKRHNEQFFGPGTRLTVL.

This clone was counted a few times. This CDR3 reads CASSRGLAGGMNHNEQFF. For the CDR3, the DNA is TGTGCCAGCAGCCGGGGGCTAGCGGGGGGGATGAACCACAATGAGCAGTTCTTC. This chain joins TRBV3-1 (or the pseudogene TRBV3-2) and TRBJ2-1; 12 bases agree with TRBD2. The CDR3 runs to 18 residues. Per the germline V gene, CDR1 is LGHDT and CDR2 is YNNKEL (reference sequence). The J segment lost 5 bases and the V segment lost 4 bases, leaving 12 bases of the junction unmatched.

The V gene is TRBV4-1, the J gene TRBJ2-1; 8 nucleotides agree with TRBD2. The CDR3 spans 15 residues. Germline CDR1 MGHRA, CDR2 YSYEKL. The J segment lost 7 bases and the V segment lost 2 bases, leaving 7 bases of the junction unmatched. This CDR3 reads CASSQSTIAGNEQFF. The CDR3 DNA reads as TGCGCCAGCAGCCAATCCACCATAGCGGGGAATGAGCAGTTCTTC.

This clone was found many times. The CDR3 loop reads CASSFGYGYTF. DNA of the CDR3: TGTGCCAGCAGTTTCGGTTACGGCTACACCTTC. This chain uses TRBV12-3 or TRBV12-4 with TRBJ1-2; D gene uncertain. This CDR3 region has 11 residues. V shed 3 bases and J shed 8 bases, with 7 bases lying between them.

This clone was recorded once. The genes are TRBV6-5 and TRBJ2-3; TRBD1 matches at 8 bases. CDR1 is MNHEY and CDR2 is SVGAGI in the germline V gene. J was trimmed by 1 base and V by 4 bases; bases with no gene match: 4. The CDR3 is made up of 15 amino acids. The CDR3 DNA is TGTGCCAGCAGTTTGCTGGACAGGGGCACAGATACGCAGTATTTT. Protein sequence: CASSLLDRGTDTQYF.

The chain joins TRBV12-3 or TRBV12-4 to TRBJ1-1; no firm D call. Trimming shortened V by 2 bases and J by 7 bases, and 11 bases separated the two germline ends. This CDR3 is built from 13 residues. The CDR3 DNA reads TGTGCCAGCAGTTTAAGGGCGGGAGGTGAAGCTTTCTTT. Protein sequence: CASSLRAGGEAFF.

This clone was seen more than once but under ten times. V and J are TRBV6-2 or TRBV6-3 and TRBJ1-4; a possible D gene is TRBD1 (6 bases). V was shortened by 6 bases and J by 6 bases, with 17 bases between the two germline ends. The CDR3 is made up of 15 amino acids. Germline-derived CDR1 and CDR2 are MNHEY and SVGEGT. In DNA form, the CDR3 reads TGTGCCAGCAGGCCTCGATGGGGGCGGGATGAAAAACTGTTTTTT. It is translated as CASRPRWGRDEKLFF.

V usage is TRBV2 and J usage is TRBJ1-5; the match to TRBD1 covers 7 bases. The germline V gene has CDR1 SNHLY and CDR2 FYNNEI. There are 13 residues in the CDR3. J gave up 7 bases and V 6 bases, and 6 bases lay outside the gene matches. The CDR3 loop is CASRGQGGQPQHF. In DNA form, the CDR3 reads TGTGCCAGCAGAGGGCAGGGGGGCCAGCCCCAGCATTTT.

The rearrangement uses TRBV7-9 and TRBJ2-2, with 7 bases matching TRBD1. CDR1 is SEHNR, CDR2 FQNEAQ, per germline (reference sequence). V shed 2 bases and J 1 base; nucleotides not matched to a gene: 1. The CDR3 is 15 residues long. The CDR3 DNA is TGTGCCAGCAGCTTACGGACAGGGAACACCGGGGAGCTGTTTTTT. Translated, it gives CASSLRTGNTGELFF.

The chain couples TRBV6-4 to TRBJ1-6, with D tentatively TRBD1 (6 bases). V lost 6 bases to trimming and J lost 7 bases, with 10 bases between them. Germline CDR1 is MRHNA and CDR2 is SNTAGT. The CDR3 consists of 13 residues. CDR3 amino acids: CASRRQENSPLHF. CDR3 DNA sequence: TGTGCCAGCAGGAGACAGGAAAATTCACCCCTCCACTTT.

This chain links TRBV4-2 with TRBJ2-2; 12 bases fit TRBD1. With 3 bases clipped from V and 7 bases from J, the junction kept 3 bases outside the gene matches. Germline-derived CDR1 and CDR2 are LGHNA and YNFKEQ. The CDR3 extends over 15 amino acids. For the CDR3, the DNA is TGTGCCAGCAGCCAGGGACAGGGGGCCGGCGGGGAGCTGTTTTTT. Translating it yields CASSQGQGAGGELFF.

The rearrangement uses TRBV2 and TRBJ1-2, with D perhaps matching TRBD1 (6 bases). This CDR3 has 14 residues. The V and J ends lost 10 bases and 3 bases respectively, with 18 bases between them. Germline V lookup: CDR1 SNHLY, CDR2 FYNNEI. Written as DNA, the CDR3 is TGTGCCACCAGAGGGGGATTTAGGGACTATGGCTACACCTTC. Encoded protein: CATRGGFRDYGYTF. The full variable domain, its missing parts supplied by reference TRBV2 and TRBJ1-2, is EPEVTQTPSHQVTQMGQEVILRCVPISNHLYFYWYRQILGQKVEFLVSFYNNEISEKSEIFDDQFSVERPDGSNFTLKIRSTKLEDSAMYFCATRGGFRDYGYTFGSGTRLTVV.

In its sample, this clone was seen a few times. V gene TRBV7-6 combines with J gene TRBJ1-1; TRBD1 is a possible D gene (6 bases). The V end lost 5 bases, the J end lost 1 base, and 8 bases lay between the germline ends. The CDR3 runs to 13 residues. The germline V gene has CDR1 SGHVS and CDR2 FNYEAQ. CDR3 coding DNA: TGTGCCAGCAGCCCACAGGGGAACACTGAAGCTTTCTTT. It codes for CASSPQGNTEAFF.

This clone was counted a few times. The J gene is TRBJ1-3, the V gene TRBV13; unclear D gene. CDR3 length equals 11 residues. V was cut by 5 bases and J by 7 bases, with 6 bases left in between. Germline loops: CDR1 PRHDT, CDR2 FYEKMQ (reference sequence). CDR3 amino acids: CASSLENTIYF. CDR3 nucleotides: TGTGCCAGCAGCCTGGAGAACACCATATATTTT.

CDR3 in amino acids: CASSNRGDYGYTF. In nucleotides, the CDR3 is TGTGCCAGCAGCAACAGGGGGGACTATGGCTACACCTTC. This chain uses TRBV5-5 with TRBJ1-2; 8 bases match TRBD1. The CDR3 is 13 residues long. Germline V gene data show CDR1 as SGHKS and CDR2 as YYEKEE (reference sequence). Unmatched junction bases numbered 2, after V lost 4 bases and J lost 3 bases.

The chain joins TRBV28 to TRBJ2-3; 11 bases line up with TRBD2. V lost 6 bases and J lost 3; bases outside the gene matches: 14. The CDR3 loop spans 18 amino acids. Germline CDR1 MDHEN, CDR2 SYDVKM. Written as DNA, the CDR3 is TGTGCCAGCAGCTTTAACGGGGTAGCGGGGGGGACTACAGATACGCAGTATTTT. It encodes CASSFNGVAGGTTDTQYF.

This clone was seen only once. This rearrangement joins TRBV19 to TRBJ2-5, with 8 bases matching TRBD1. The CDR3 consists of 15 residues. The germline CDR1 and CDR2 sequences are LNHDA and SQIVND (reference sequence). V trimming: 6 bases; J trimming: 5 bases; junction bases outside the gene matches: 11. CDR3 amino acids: CASSQRTGLPETQYF. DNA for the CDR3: TGTGCCAGTAGCCAGAGGACAGGGTTGCCGGAGACCCAGTACTTC.

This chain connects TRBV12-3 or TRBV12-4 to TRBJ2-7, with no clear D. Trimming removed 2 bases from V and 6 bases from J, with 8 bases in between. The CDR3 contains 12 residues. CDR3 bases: TGTGCCAGCAGTTTAAGCTTTGGCGAGCAGTACTTC. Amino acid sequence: CASSLSFGEQYF.

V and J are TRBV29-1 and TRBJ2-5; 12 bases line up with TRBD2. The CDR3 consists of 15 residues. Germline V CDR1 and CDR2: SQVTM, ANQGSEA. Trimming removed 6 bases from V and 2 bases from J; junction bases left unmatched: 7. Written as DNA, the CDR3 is TGCAGCGTGGACCGGACTAGCGGGGTACAAGAGACCCAGTACTTC. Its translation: CSVDRTSGVQETQYF.

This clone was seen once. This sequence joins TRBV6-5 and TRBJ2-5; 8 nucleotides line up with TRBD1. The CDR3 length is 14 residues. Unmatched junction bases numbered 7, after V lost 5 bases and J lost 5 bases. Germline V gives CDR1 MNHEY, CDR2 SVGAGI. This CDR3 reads CASSPRTGRETQYF. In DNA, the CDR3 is TGTGCCAGCAGTCCCCGGACAGGGAGGGAGACCCAGTACTTC.

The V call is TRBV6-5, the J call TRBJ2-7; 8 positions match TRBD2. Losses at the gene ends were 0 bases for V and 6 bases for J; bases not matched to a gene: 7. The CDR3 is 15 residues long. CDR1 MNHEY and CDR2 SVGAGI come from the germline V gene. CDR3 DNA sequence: TGTGCCAGCAGTTACTCCTCGGGGGGGCTTCGCGAGCAGTACTTC. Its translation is CASSYSSGGLREQYF.

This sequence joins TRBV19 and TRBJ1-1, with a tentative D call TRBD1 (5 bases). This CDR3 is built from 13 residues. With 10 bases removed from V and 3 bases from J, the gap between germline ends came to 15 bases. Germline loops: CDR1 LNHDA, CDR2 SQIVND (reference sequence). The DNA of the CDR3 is TGTGCCACCCAAGACAGAGCCGACACTGAAGCTTTCTTT. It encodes CATQDRADTEAFF.

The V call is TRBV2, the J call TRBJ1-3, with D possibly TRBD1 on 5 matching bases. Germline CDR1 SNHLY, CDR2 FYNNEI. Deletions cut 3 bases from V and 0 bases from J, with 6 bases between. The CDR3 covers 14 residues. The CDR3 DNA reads TGTGCCAGCAGTGAGACAGCCTCTGGAAACACCATATATTTT. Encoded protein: CASSETASGNTIYF.

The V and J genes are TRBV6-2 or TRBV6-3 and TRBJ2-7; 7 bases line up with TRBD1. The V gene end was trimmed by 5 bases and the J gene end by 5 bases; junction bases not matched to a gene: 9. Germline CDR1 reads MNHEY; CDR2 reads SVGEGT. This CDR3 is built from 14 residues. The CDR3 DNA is TGTGCCAGCAGTCCCCGACAGGGCCACAACGAGCAGTACTTC. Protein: CASSPRQGHNEQYF.